What follows are 20 T cell receptor beta chains derived from one specimen sequenced in a study of blood T cell repertoires in COVID-19. Profiling relied on immunoSEQ multiplex PCR, and the TCRdb table lists in-frame clones only, not all of them. Of 100,000 to 150,000 clones detected, roughly 92% appear once; the ten largest clones hold about 2%. The sample consisted of peripheral blood. These TCRs come from a man aged 50-60 years with COVID-19, enrolled during active disease.

This chain joins TRBV19 and TRBJ1-4, with TRBD1 as a possible D gene (6 bases). This CDR3 region has 13 residues. V lost 4 bases to trimming and J lost 8 bases, with 11 bases between them. Germline assignment: CDR1 LNHDA and CDR2 SQIVND (reference sequence). DNA for the CDR3: TGTGCCAGTAGTAGACAGGACGTAGAAAAACTGTTTTTT. It is translated as CASSRQDVEKLFF. The variable domain in full, completed from reference TRBV19 and TRBJ1-4, reads DGGITQSPKYLFRKEGQNVTLSCEQNLNHDAMYWYRQDPGQGLRLIYYSQIVNDFQKGDIAEGYSVSREKKESFPLTVTSAQKNPTAFYLCASSRQDVEKLFFGSGTQLSVL.

This clone has more than one count but fewer than ten. The rearrangement uses TRBV30 and TRBJ1-5; 7 nucleotides line up with TRBD1. CDR1 and CDR2 (germline): GTSNPN, SVGIG (reference sequence). Germline trimming cut 3 bases from V and 3 bases from J; bases unmatched to any gene: 2. This CDR3 region has 13 residues. The CDR3 region is CAWSGQDNQPQHF. The CDR3 nucleotides are TGTGCCTGGAGCGGACAGGACAATCAGCCCCAGCATTTT.

The rearrangement joins TRBV19 to TRBJ2-6, with 8 bases that match TRBD1. This CDR3 contains 16 residues. V lost 6 bases, J lost 2 bases, and 6 bases stayed unmatched. Per the germline V gene, CDR1 is LNHDA and CDR2 is SQIVND (reference sequence). The DNA for the CDR3 is TGTGCCAGTAGCGGTCAGGGGGCAGCTGGGGCCAACGTCCTGACTTTC. It codes for CASSGQGAAGANVLTF.

The chain links TRBV27 to TRBJ2-2, with D possibly TRBD2 on 6 matching bases. Germline lookup yields CDR1 MNHEY and CDR2 SMNVEV (reference sequence). CDR3 length: 14 residues. Trimming left V 2 bases short and J 3 bases short, with 7 bases between. This chain's CDR3 is CASSLRDYTGELFF. The CDR3 nucleotides are TGTGCCAGCAGTTTAAGGGACTACACCGGGGAGCTGTTTTTT.

The CDR3 nucleotides read TGTGCCAGCAGTTTTGGACACTCTGGGGCCAACGTCCTGACTTTC. Its protein product is CASSFGHSGANVLTF. V and J are TRBV6-2 or TRBV6-3 and TRBJ2-6; D perhaps matches TRBD1 (5 bases). The germline V gene has CDR1 MNHEY and CDR2 SVGEGT. The CDR3 loop spans 15 amino acids. The V end lost 4 bases, the J end lost 0 bases, and 7 bases lay between the germline ends.

This CDR3 is CASSHQAGGADTQYF. The CDR3 nucleotides are TGTGCCAGCAGCCACCAAGCGGGAGGGGCAGATACGCAGTATTTT. The genes are TRBV7-9 and TRBJ2-3; TRBD2 matches at 10 bases. The CDR3 contains 15 residues. CDR1 is SEHNR and CDR2 is FQNEAQ in the germline V gene (reference sequence). After removal of 5 bases from V and 4 bases from J, the junction contained 6 bases not matched to a gene.

The chain joins TRBV5-4 to TRBJ1-2; D possibly corresponds to TRBD1 (5 bases). CDR1 SGHNT and CDR2 YYREEE come from the germline V gene (reference sequence). The length of the CDR3 is 15 residues. Trimming pared 3 bases from V and 4 bases from J, leaving 16 bases between. The CDR3, as DNA: TGTGCCAGCAGCTCCGACAGCCAGATTATCTATGGCTACACCTTC. Translation gives CASSSDSQIIYGYTF.

The chain links TRBV23-1 to TRBJ2-1; TRBD1 matches at 9 bases. TRBV23-1 has ORF status, its function being uncertain. The CDR3 is made up of 13 amino acids. V shed 8 bases and J 6 bases; nucleotides not matched to a gene: 5. The CDR3: CASPPDRGNEQFF. CDR3 DNA: TGCGCCAGCCCCCCGGACAGGGGCAATGAGCAGTTCTTC.

CDR3 loop: CASSLRSNGAGELFF. Written as DNA, the CDR3 is TGTGCCAGCAGTTTAAGGTCGAACGGGGCCGGGGAGCTGTTTTTT. The chain is built from TRBV28 and TRBJ2-2, with a weak D call TRBD2 (5 bases). CDR1 and CDR2 from the germline V gene are MDHEN and SYDVKM. This CDR3 has 15 amino acids. V lost 2 bases and J lost 6, with 13 bases in between. The variable domain in full, with the rest retrieved from reference TRBV28 and TRBJ2-2, is DVKVTQSSRYLVKRTGEKVFLECVQDMDHENMFWYRQDPGLGLRLIYFSYDVKMKEKGDIPEGYSVSREKKERFSLILESASTNQTSMYLCASSLRSNGAGELFFGEGSRLTVL.

The gene calls are TRBV2 and TRBJ1-2; D might be TRBD1 (5 bases). The germline V gene has CDR1 SNHLY and CDR2 FYNNEI. V lost 5 bases, J lost 5 bases, and 15 bases lay in between. CDR3 size: 14 residues. CDR3 amino acids: CASSQNGQGYGYTF. In DNA, the CDR3 is TGTGCCAGCAGTCAAAACGGCCAGGGATATGGCTACACCTTC.

A few counts support this clone. Within the sample, other DNA sequences also encode this same CDR3. The CDR3 loop is CASSLGQGSEKLFF. The CDR3 DNA sequence: TGCGCCAGCAGCTTGGGACAGGGAAGTGAAAAACTGTTTTTT. The chain carries TRBV5-1 and TRBJ1-4; 7 nucleotides match TRBD1. Germline CDR1 SGHRS, CDR2 YFSETQ. V trimming: 0 bases; J trimming: 7 bases; junction bases outside the gene matches: 3. The CDR3 is 14 residues long.

The V and J genes are TRBV7-6 and TRBJ2-2; 8 bases match TRBD2. CDR3 length equals 15 residues. The germline V gene encodes CDR1 SGHVS and CDR2 FNYEAQ. V trimming: 1 base; J trimming: 3 bases; junction bases outside the gene matches: 1. In nucleotides, the CDR3 is TGTGCCAGCAGCTTAGTCGGGAGGGACACCGGGGAGCTGTTTTTT. This translates into CASSLVGRDTGELFF. Supplemented by reference TRBV7-6 and TRBJ2-2, the full variable domain reads GAGVSQSPRYKVTKRGQDVALRCDPISGHVSLYWYRQALGQGPEFLTYFNYEAQQDKSGLPNDRFSAERPEGSISTLTIQRTEQRDSAMYRCASSLVGRDTGELFFGEGSRLTVL.

This chain joins TRBV5-4 and TRBJ2-3; D gene ambiguous. The CDR3 covers 14 residues. Germline CDR1 and CDR2: SGHNT and YYREEE (reference sequence). With 4 bases removed from V and 0 bases from J, the gap between germline ends came to 9 bases. The CDR3 here is CASSVQSSTDTQYF. In DNA form, the CDR3 reads TGTGCCAGCAGCGTACAGTCTAGCACAGATACGCAGTATTTT. Looking up the rest from reference TRBV5-4 and TRBJ2-3 gives the full variable domain: ETGVTQSPTHLIKTRGQQVTLRCSSQSGHNTVSWYQQALGQGPQFIFQYYREEENGRGNFPPRFSGLQFPNYSSELNVNALELDDSALYLCASSVQSSTDTQYFGPGTRLTVL.

The chain recombines TRBV11-2 with TRBJ2-1; 7 nucleotides match TRBD2. Trimming cost V 8 bases and J 4 bases; bases outside gene matches: 2. The CDR3 covers 12 residues. Germline CDR1 and CDR2: SGHAT and FQNNGV. DNA of the CDR3: TGTGCCAGCGGGAGGGCTTACAATGAGCAGTTCTTC. This gives the protein CASGRAYNEQFF.

The J gene is TRBJ1-2, the V gene TRBV29-1; TRBD1 matches at 8 bases. With V trimmed by 6 bases and J by 4 bases, 7 bases remained unmatched. This CDR3 contains 13 residues. Germline CDR1 is SQVTM and CDR2 is ANQGSEA. CDR3 DNA sequence: TGCAGCGTCCTTACAGGGGGAGCCTATGGCTACACCTTC. Translating gives CSVLTGGAYGYTF.

V usage is TRBV5-1 and J usage is TRBJ2-2; 8 nucleotides match TRBD1. With V trimmed by 4 bases and J by 0 bases, 2 bases remained unmatched. Per the germline V gene, CDR1 is SGHRS and CDR2 is YFSETQ. CDR3 length: 15 amino acids. The CDR3 sequence: CASSRTGTNTGELFF. CDR3 DNA sequence: TGCGCCAGCAGCCGGACAGGGACGAACACCGGGGAGCTGTTTTTT. The full variable domain, completed using reference TRBV5-1 and TRBJ2-2, is KAGVTQTPRYLIKTRGQQVTLSCSPISGHRSVSWYQQTPGQGLQFLFEYFSETQRNKGNFPGRFSGRQFSNSRSEMNVSTLELGDSALYLCASSRTGTNTGELFFGEGSRLTVL.

The chain recombines TRBV7-9 with TRBJ1-2; no clear D. The CDR3 is 14 residues long. The V and J ends lost 4 bases and 4 bases respectively, with 13 bases between them. Germline V lookup: CDR1 SEHNR, CDR2 FQNEAQ (reference sequence). This chain's CDR3 is CASSSEPAGYGYTF. CDR3 in DNA: TGTGCCAGCAGCTCTGAACCGGCGGGCTATGGCTACACCTTC.

The chain employs TRBV27 and TRBJ2-2, with TRBD2 as a possible D gene (6 bases). V lost 8 bases and J 1 base, leaving 11 bases between the germline ends. Germline lookup yields CDR1 MNHEY and CDR2 SMNVEV (reference sequence). This CDR3 comprises 14 residues. The CDR3 reads CASWGTVNTGELFF. In nucleotides, the CDR3 is TGTGCCAGCTGGGGGACTGTGAACACCGGGGAGCTGTTTTTT.

The genes are TRBV20-1 and TRBJ1-1, with a possible D match to TRBD1 (5 bases). The germline V gene has CDR1 DFQATT and CDR2 SNEGSKA (reference sequence). This CDR3 is 15 amino acids long. Deletions cut 3 bases from V and 5 bases from J, with 19 bases between. CDR3 in DNA: TGCAGTGCTAGTTTGGGGGGAGGAGAGAGGACTGAAGCTTTCTTT. The encoded protein is CSASLGGGERTEAFF.

This sequence joins TRBV2 and TRBJ2-7; D unresolved. From germline, CDR1 is SNHLY and CDR2 FYNNEI. The V and J ends lost 4 bases and 1 base respectively, with 5 bases between them. The CDR3 runs to 12 residues. CDR3 in amino acids: CASSGQSYEQYV. CDR3 DNA: TGTGCCAGCAGTGGGCAGTCCTACGAGCAGTACGTC.